The present T cell receptor (beta chain) was sequenced within a study of immune evolution from preneoplasia to lung adenocarcinoma. Overall study findings and caveats: Normal lung had the highest top T cell clone frequencies. Clonality was highest in normal lung, lower in later-stage lesions apparently.

The CDR3 is made up of 16 amino acids. The V gene end was trimmed by 5 bases and the J gene end by 5 bases; junction bases not matched to a gene: 9. CDR1 is LNHDA, CDR2 SQIVND, per germline (reference sequence). Between the mid-2010s and the late 2010s, patients underwent resection in Japan or China. Nucleic acids came from premalignant or tumor cells enriched by macro-dissection. Method: immunoSEQ multiplex PCR; TCRdb's copy keeps in-frame clones and lacks some. The sample includes 6,300 or so clones, approximately 80% seen only once; the top ten take roughly 2.5%. As regards this clone: What it binds is unknown.

The chain employs TRBV19 and TRBJ2-2; 9 bases fit TRBD2. Sequenced sample: FFPE lung adenocarcinoma in situ tissue. The TCR comes from a donor of 70 years or more with lung adenocarcinoma. Here the CDR3 reads CASSYGTSRRTGELFF. In nucleotides, the CDR3 is TGTGCCAGTAGTTACGGGACTAGCCGGCGGACCGGGGAGCTGTTTTTT. Filled out from reference TRBV19 and TRBJ2-2, the complete variable domain reads DGGITQSPKYLFRKEGQNVTLSCEQNLNHDAMYWYRQDPGQGLRLIYYSQIVNDFQKGDIAEGYSVSREKKESFPLTVTSAQKNPTAFYLCASSYGTSRRTGELFFGEGSRLTVL.